This entry lists 21 T cell receptor beta chains sequenced from one sample in a study of beta chain features in type 1 diabetes. Every isolated RNA sample was fully reverse transcribed, so sequencing captured expressed TCRB transcripts. Profiling relied on immunoSEQ multiplex PCR, and the TCRdb table lists in-frame clones only, not all of them. The sample holds about 130,000 clones, around a tenth seen once. Material: central memory CD4+ T cells from blood. These receptors were obtained from a young man in good health.

V is TRBV9 and J is TRBJ2-7, with TRBD1 identical over 8 bases. This CDR3 has 15 amino acids. The trim removed 3 bases at V and 2 bases at J, leaving 7 bases unmatched. The germline V gene encodes CDR1 SGDLS and CDR2 YYNGEE. The chain's CDR3 is CASSDIRGPTYEQYF. The CDR3 bases are TGTGCCAGCAGCGATATCAGGGGGCCTACCTACGAGCAGTACTTC.

The chain has TRBV27 and TRBJ1-2; unclear D gene. The CDR3 runs 14 residues. Germline V CDR1 and CDR2: MNHEY, SMNVEV (reference sequence). V gave up 6 bases and J gave up 0 bases, with 11 bases separating them. The CDR3 nucleotides are TGTGCCAGCAGCCTGAGGTTTCCTAACTATGGCTACACCTTC. This encodes CASSLRFPNYGYTF.

The chain combines TRBV5-1 with TRBJ1-4; 7 bases fit TRBD1. CDR1 is SGHRS and CDR2 is YFSETQ in the germline V gene. This CDR3 is built from 15 residues. V was clipped by 4 bases and J by 6 bases; unmatched bases: 9. CDR3 region: CASSIDRVSHEKLFF. The DNA of the CDR3 is TGCGCCAGCAGCATCGACAGGGTATCCCATGAAAAACTGTTTTTT.

This sequence joins TRBV5-4 and TRBJ2-3, with no clear D. V shed 0 bases and J shed 6 bases, with 14 bases lying between them. The V gene's germline CDR1 is SGHNT and CDR2 YYREEE (reference sequence). This CDR3 comprises 15 residues. The DNA for the CDR3 is TGTGCCAGCAGCTTGGAGGCTAGACCTTCGGATACGCAGTATTTT. Protein: CASSLEARPSDTQYF.

CDR3 coding DNA: TGTGCCAGCAGCTTTGGTACTGGGGGGGGCAATGCCTACGAGCAGTACTTC. This translates into CASSFGTGGGNAYEQYF. The rearrangement uses TRBV5-4 and TRBJ2-7; D is perhaps TRBD2 (7 bases). The V end was cut by 2 bases, the J end by 2 bases, with 20 bases between. Germline CDR1 reads SGHNT; CDR2 reads YYREEE (reference sequence). The CDR3 totals 17 residues.

The V call is TRBV4-3, the J call TRBJ1-3; no clear D. V was clipped by 0 bases and J by 0 bases, with 9 bases between them. Germline V gene lookup returns CDR1 LGHNA and CDR2 YSLEER. This CDR3 is built from 16 residues. CDR3 loop: CASSQEVSSSGNTIYF. The CDR3 coding sequence is TGCGCCAGCAGCCAAGAGGTCTCGAGCTCTGGAAACACCATATATTTT.

The chain is built from TRBV5-1 and TRBJ2-7; 11 positions match TRBD1. V was clipped by 4 bases and J by 6 bases; unmatched bases: 6. The CDR3 loop spans 14 amino acids. In germline, CDR1 is SGHRS, CDR2 YFSETQ. CDR3 sequence reads: CASSLGTGGGEQYF. The DNA of the CDR3 is TGCGCCAGCAGCCTCGGGACAGGGGGGGGCGAGCAGTACTTC.

The sample holds a few counts of this clone. The chain is built from TRBV27 and TRBJ2-6; tentatively, D is TRBD1 (6 bases). The V and J ends lost 7 bases and 2 bases respectively, with 12 bases between them. Germline V gene data show CDR1 as MNHEY and CDR2 as SMNVEV (reference sequence). The CDR3 runs 15 residues. The CDR3 region is CASTTPGAGANVLTF. The CDR3 nucleotides are TGTGCCAGCACTACCCCAGGGGCTGGGGCCAACGTCCTGACTTTC.

This clone was detected only a few times. The genes are TRBV5-1 and TRBJ2-7; possible D gene TRBD1, 5 bases. Germline CDR1 reads SGHRS; CDR2 reads YFSETQ. The CDR3 covers 13 residues. The germline V and J ends were trimmed by 0 bases and 2 bases, with 6 bases remaining between them. CDR3 in DNA: TGCGCCAGCAGCTTGGGGGGCCCCTACGAGCAGTACTTC. It encodes CASSLGGPYEQYF.

The V and J genes are TRBV4-3 and TRBJ2-1; TRBD1 agrees at 7 bases. In germline, CDR1 is LGHNA, CDR2 YSLEER. The trim removed 0 bases at V and 2 bases at J, leaving 4 bases unmatched. CDR3 size: 16 residues. CDR3 amino acids: CASSQDLGQTYNEQFF. Here the CDR3 DNA reads TGCGCCAGCAGCCAAGATCTGGGACAGACCTACAATGAGCAGTTCTTC.

This clone has at least ten counts. This chain connects TRBV9 to TRBJ2-1, with a weak D call TRBD1 (6 bases). Trimming took off 0 bases at V and 10 bases at J, with 11 bases between the two ends. The germline V gene has CDR1 SGDLS and CDR2 YYNGEE. The CDR3 is made up of 13 amino acids. Here the CDR3 reads CASSVEQGREQFF. Here the CDR3 DNA reads TGTGCCAGCAGCGTAGAACAGGGTCGCGAGCAGTTCTTC.

The chain couples TRBV6-5 to TRBJ2-5, with 8 bases identical to TRBD2. This CDR3 is 15 amino acids long. Germline lookup yields CDR1 MNHEY and CDR2 SVGAGI. The ends lost 2 bases at V and 0 bases at J; junction bases unmatched: 2. DNA of the CDR3: TGTGCCAGCAGTTACCAAGCGGGGGACCAAGAGACCCAGTACTTC. Protein sequence: CASSYQAGDQETQYF.

This clone was detected only a few times. The rearrangement links TRBV7-2 to TRBJ2-3, with D unclear. The germline CDR1 and CDR2 sequences are SGHTA and FQGNSA. The CDR3 extends over 15 amino acids. V was cut by 5 bases and J by 0 bases, with 12 bases left in between. CDR3 residues: CASSLNRVSTDTQYF. The CDR3 nucleotides are TGTGCCAGCAGCCTAAATAGAGTTAGCACAGATACGCAGTATTTT.

This clone has more than one count but fewer than ten. The chain employs TRBV19 and TRBJ2-3, with D perhaps matching TRBD1 (6 bases). Trimming cost V 3 bases and J 2 bases, with 9 bases left between them. The CDR3 spans 14 residues. CDR1 LNHDA and CDR2 SQIVND come from the germline V gene (reference sequence). In nucleotides, the CDR3 is TGTGCCAGTAGTATTGGGGGCGTCACAGATACGCAGTATTTT. Translating it yields CASSIGGVTDTQYF.

This chain joins TRBV7-6 and TRBJ2-7, with a weak D call TRBD1 (6 bases). CDR1 and CDR2 (germline): SGHVS, FNYEAQ. Deletions cut 8 bases from V and 4 bases from J, with 15 bases between. This CDR3 comprises 13 residues. The CDR3 spells CASGGNDRYEQYF. CDR3 sequence (DNA): TGTGCCAGCGGGGGCAACGATAGATACGAGCAGTACTTC.

Only one count was recorded for this clone. The gene calls are TRBV9 and TRBJ2-5, with 10 bases matching TRBD1. Germline values: CDR1 SGDLS, CDR2 YYNGEE. This CDR3 region has 16 residues. Trimming at V came to 4 bases and at J to 4 bases, leaving 10 bases not matched to a gene. The CDR3 coding sequence is TGTGCCAGCAGCCACGGGACAGGGGCCGGCGGAGAGACCCAGTACTTC. This codes for CASSHGTGAGGETQYF.

The V and J genes are TRBV10-1 and TRBJ1-2; tentatively, D is TRBD1 (6 bases). Per the germline V gene, CDR1 is WNHNN and CDR2 is SYGVQD (reference sequence). The V and J ends lost 2 bases and 7 bases respectively, with 11 bases between them. The CDR3 runs to 13 residues. This CDR3 reads CASSEVRGGGYTF. In DNA form, the CDR3 reads TGCGCCAGCAGTGAGGTTCGAGGGGGTGGCTACACCTTC.

The chain has TRBV11-2 and TRBJ2-7; maybe TRBD1 (5 bases). Trimming cost V 5 bases and J 2 bases, with 13 bases left between them. Germline V gives CDR1 SGHAT, CDR2 FQNNGV. The length of the CDR3 is 14 residues. The CDR3 region has the DNA TGTGCCAGCAGCCCGGCACAGACAGCCTACGAGCAGTACTTC. Its protein is CASSPAQTAYEQYF.

This clone was recorded a few times. The chain recombines TRBV7-7 with TRBJ1-4; D gene uncertain. Germline-derived CDR1 and CDR2 are SSHAT and FNYEAQ (reference sequence). The CDR3 contains 15 residues. Between the trimmed V and J ends, which lost 5 bases and 3 bases, there was a span of 13 bases. CDR3: CASSTSVGANEKLFF. The CDR3 DNA reads TGTGCCAGCAGCACATCCGTCGGGGCTAATGAAAAACTGTTTTTT. Full variable domain (remainder filled in from reference TRBV7-7 and TRBJ1-4): GAGVSQSPRYKVTKRGQDVTLRCDPISSHATLYWYQQALGQGPEFLTYFNYEAQPDKSGLPSDRFSAERPEGSISTLTIQRTEQRDSAMYRCASSTSVGANEKLFFGSGTQLSVL.

This clone was detected only a few times. The chain has TRBV6-5 and TRBJ1-4; D is uncertain. Germline CDR1 reads MNHEY; CDR2 reads SVGAGI. The V end lost 6 bases, the J end lost 8 bases, and 13 bases lay between the germline ends. The CDR3 extends over 13 amino acids. CDR3 amino acids: CASRLHGEEKLFF. The CDR3 nucleotides are TGTGCCAGCAGATTACACGGGGAGGAAAAACTGTTTTTT.

The gene calls are TRBV7-7 and TRBJ1-4; 10 nucleotides align to TRBD1. CDR3 length: 14 amino acids. The trim removed 5 bases at V and 8 bases at J, leaving 5 bases unmatched. Germline V gives CDR1 SSHAT, CDR2 FNYEAQ (reference sequence). In nucleotides, the CDR3 is TGTGCCAGCAGCCCGGGACAGGGGTTCGAAAAACTGTTTTTT. Its translation: CASSPGQGFEKLFF.